This note documents a single T cell receptor beta chain sequence. The data stem from a study of blood T cell repertoires in COVID-19. Clones were sequenced by immunoSEQ multiplex PCR, and TCRdb holds only the in-frame ones, with some missing. The table includes about 170,000 clones, 70% to 80% detected once. Trimming pared 6 bases from V and 2 bases from J, leaving 9 bases between. The CDR3 is made up of 12 amino acids. Germline CDR1 reads SQVTM; CDR2 reads ANQGSEA. Across 24 US areas, participants ranged in age from roughly 18 to 95 years. The sample was PBMCs or T cells enriched from blood (not recorded which). The J gene is TRBJ2-3, the V gene TRBV29-1; D is ambiguous. This receptor was taken from a woman in her seventies in a cohort exposed to, infected with or recovered from COVID-19 (not recorded which). In DNA form, the CDR3 reads TGCAGCGTAGACGGGTACACAGATACGCAGTATTTT. Amino acids: CSVDGYTDTQYF.